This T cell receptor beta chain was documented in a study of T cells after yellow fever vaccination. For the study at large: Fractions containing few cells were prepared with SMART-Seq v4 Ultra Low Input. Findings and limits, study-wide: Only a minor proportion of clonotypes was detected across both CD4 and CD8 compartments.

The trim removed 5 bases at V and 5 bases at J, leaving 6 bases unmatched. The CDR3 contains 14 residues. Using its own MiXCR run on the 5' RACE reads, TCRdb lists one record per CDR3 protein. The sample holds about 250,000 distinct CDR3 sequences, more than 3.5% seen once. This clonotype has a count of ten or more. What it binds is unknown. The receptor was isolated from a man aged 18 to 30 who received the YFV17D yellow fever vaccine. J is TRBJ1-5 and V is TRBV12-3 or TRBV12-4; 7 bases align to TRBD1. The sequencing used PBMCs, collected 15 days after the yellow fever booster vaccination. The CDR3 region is CASSPIDRDQPQHF. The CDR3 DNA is TGTGCCAGCAGTCCCATCGACAGGGATCAGCCCCAGCATTTT.